The source of this T cell receptor (beta chain) is a study of response to subunit inactivated influenza vaccine. Study findings and constraints: Authors suggested each seasonal influenza vaccination recruits few new T cells.

TCRdb reprocessed the RT-PCR reads with MiXCR, giving one entry per CDR3 protein. The sample consists of roughly 670,000 distinct CDR3 sequences, around 15% of them appearing once. This clonotype was detected many times. Antigen unknown. The TCR comes from a man in his fifties who received an inactivated influenza vaccine. Sequences were derived from PBMCs from blood, sampled 14 to 15 days before vaccination.

CDR3 nucleotides: TGTGCCAGCATGTTGGGGGCAGAGACCCAGTACTTC. Translating gives CASMLGAETQYF. The J gene is TRBJ2-5, the V gene TRBV12-3 or TRBV12-4, with D tentatively TRBD1 (6 bases). V shed 7 bases and J shed 4 bases, with 10 bases lying between them. The CDR3 runs to 12 residues.